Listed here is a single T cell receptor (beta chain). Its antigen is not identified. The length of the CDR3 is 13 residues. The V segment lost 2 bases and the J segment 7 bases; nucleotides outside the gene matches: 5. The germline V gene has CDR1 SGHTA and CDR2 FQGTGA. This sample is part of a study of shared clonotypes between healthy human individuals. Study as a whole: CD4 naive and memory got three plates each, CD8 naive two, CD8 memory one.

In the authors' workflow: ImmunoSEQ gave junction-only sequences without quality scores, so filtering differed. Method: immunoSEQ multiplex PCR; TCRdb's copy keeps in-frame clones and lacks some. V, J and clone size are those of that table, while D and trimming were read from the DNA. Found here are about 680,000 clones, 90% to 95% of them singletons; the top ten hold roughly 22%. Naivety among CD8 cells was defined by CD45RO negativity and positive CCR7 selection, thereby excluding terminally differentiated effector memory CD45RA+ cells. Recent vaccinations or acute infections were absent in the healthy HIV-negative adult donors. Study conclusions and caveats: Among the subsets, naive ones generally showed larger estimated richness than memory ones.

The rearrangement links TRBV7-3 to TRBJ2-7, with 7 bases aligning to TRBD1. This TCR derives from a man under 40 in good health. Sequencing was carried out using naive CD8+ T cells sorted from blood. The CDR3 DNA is TGTGCCAGCAGCTTAGGACAGGCGATGGAGCAGTACTTC. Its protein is CASSLGQAMEQYF.